This TCR beta chain was obtained from a study of TIL therapy for anti-PD-1-resistant metastatic lung cancer. Noted time point: pre-treatment sample, taken before nivolumab and TIL therapy. Tumor tissue came from excised metastases, mostly pleural nodules or supraclavicular lymph nodes. Sequencing used immunoSEQ v3. Clones were sequenced by immunoSEQ multiplex PCR, and TCRdb holds only the in-frame ones, with some missing. The sample consists of tens of thousands of clones, roughly two thirds of them appearing once. This clone was recorded a few times. The starting material was tumor tissue, obtained at baseline. The clonotype comes from a person between 30 and 80 years old with non-small cell lung cancer.

CDR3: CASAFFTSGRLYF. The CDR3 DNA sequence: TGTGCCAGCGCTTTTTTTACCTCCGGACGGCTGTACTTC. The J gene is TRBJ2-7, the V gene TRBV27; D uncertain. The CDR3 contains 13 residues. CDR1 is MNHEY, CDR2 SMNVEV, per germline (reference sequence). V lost 8 bases to trimming and J lost 12 bases, with 23 bases between them.